The 2 T cell receptor beta chains reported below all come from one sample, sequenced in a study of blood T cells in healthy people across ages. For the second PCR, which ran for about 7 to 11 cycles, a sample-barcoded 5' primer and a J-beta primer mix were used. TCRdb fed the 5' RACE reads into MiXCR, producing one record per CDR3 protein. The sample includes 1,500,000 or so distinct CDR3 sequences, 59% of them seen just once. The source material was blood. Source of these receptors: a man younger than 30 in good health.

V and J are TRBV7-6 and TRBJ2-7; D call uncertain. The CDR3 is made up of 13 amino acids. Germline assignment: CDR1 SGHVS and CDR2 FNYEAQ. V gave up 1 base and J gave up 3 bases, with 7 bases separating them. DNA for the CDR3: TGTGCCAGCAGCTTAGAGGATGTCTACGAGCAGTACTTC. Its protein is CASSLEDVYEQYF.

The gene calls are TRBV5-6 and TRBJ1-2; D gene ambiguous. Trimming left V 4 bases short and J 4 bases short, with 14 bases between. CDR3 length: 14 amino acids. CDR1 is SGHDT, CDR2 YYEEEE, per germline. The CDR3 loop reads CASSDTIGVYGYTF. The CDR3 DNA reads as TGTGCCAGCAGCGACACCATTGGGGTCTATGGCTACACCTTC.